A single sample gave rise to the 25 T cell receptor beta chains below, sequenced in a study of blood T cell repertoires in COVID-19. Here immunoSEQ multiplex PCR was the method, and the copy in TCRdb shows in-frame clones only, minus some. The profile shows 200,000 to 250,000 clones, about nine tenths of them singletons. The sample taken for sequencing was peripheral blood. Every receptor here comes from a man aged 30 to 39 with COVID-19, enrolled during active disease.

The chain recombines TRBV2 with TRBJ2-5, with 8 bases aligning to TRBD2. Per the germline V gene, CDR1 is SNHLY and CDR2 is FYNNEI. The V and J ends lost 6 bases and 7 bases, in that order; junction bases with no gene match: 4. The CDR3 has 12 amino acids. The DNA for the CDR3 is TGTGCCAGCAGCGGGGGGGGCGGGACCCAGTACTTC. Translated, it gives CASSGGGGTQYF.

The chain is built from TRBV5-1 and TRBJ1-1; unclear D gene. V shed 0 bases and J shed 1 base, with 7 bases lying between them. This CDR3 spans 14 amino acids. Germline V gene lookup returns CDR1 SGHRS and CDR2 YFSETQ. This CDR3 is CASSLGGTNTEAFF. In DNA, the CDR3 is TGCGCCAGCAGCTTGGGCGGTACGAACACTGAAGCTTTCTTT.

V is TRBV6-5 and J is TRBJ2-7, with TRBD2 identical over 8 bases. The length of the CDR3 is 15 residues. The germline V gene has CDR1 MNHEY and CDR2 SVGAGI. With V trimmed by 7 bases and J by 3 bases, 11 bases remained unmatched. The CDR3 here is CASMGRAGGVYEQYF. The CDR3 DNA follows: TGTGCCAGCATGGGGAGGGCGGGGGGAGTCTACGAGCAGTACTTC.

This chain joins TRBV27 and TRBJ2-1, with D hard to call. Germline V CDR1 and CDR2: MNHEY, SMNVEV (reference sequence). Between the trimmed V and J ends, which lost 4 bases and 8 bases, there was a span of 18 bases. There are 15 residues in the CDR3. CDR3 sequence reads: CASSSPSARVHEQFF. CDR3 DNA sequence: TGTGCCAGCAGTTCCCCGTCGGCCCGGGTCCATGAGCAGTTCTTC.

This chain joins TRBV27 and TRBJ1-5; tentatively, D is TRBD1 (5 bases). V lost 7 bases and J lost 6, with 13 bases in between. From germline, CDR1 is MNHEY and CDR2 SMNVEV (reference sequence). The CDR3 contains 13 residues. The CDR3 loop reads CASTSSGGQPQHF. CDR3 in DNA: TGTGCCAGCACCTCCTCCGGGGGTCAGCCCCAGCATTTT.

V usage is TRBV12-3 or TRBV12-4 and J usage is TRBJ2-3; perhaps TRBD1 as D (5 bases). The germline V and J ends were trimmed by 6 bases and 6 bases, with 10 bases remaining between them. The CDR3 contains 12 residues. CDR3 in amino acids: CASRARVDTQYF. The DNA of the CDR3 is TGTGCCAGCAGGGCCAGGGTTGATACGCAGTATTTT.

CDR3 region: CASSLTGSSYNEQFF. Written as DNA, the CDR3 is TGTGCCAGCAGCTTGACGGGTAGCTCCTACAATGAGCAGTTCTTC. This chain joins TRBV5-5 and TRBJ2-1; no firm D call. Germline assignment: CDR1 SGHKS and CDR2 YYEKEE (reference sequence). V lost 1 base, J lost 0 bases, and 8 bases lay in between. There are 15 residues in the CDR3.

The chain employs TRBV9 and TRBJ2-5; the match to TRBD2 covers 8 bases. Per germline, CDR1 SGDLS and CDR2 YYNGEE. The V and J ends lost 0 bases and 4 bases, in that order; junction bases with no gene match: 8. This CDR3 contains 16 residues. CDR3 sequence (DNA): TGTGCCAGCAGCGTAGGCCCAGCGGGGGTGGGAGAGACCCAGTACTTC. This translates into CASSVGPAGVGETQYF. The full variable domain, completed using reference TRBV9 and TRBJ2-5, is DSGVTQTPKHLITATGQRVTLRCSPRSGDLSVYWYQQSLDQGLQFLIQYYNGEERAKGNILERFSAQQFPDLHSELNLSSLELGDSALYFCASSVGPAGVGETQYFGPGTRLLVL.

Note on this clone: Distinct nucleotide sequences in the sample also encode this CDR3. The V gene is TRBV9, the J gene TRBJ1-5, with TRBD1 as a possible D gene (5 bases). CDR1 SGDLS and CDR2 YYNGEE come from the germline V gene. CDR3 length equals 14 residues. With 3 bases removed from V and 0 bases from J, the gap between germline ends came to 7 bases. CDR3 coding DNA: TGTGCCAGCAGCGAGACAGATAGCAATCAGCCCCAGCATTTT. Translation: CASSETDSNQPQHF. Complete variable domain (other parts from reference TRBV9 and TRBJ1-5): DSGVTQTPKHLITATGQRVTLRCSPRSGDLSVYWYQQSLDQGLQFLIQYYNGEERAKGNILERFSAQQFPDLHSELNLSSLELGDSALYFCASSETDSNQPQHFGDGTRLSIL.

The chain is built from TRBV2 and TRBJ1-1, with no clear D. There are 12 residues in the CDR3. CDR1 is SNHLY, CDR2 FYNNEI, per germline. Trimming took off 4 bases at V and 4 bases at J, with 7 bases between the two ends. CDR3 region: CASSVAGTEAFF. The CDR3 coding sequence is TGTGCCAGCAGTGTTGCGGGCACTGAAGCTTTCTTT.

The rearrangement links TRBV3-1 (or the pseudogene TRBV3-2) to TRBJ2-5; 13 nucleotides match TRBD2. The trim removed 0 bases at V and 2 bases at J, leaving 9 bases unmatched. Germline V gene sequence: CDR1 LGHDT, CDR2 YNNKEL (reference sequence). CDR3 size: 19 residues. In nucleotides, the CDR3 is TGTGCCAGCAGCCAAGATCCGGGGACTAGCGGGGCGGGACAAGAGACCCAGTACTTC. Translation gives CASSQDPGTSGAGQETQYF.

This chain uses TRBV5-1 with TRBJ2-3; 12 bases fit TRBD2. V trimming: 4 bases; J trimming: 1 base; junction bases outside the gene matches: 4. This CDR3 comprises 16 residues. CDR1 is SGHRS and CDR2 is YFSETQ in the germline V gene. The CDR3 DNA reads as TGCGCCAGCAGCAGACTAGCGGGGGATGGCACAGATACGCAGTATTTT. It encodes CASSRLAGDGTDTQYF.

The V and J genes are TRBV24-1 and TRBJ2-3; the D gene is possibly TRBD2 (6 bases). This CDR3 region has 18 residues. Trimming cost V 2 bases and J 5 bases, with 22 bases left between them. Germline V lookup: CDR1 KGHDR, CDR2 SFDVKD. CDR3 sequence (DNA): TGTGCCACCAGTGATTCGGGGGATCTTTCAGGGCCTGGAGATACGCAGTATTTT. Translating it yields CATSDSGDLSGPGDTQYF.

CDR3 in DNA: TGCGCCAGCAGCCCTGGACAGGGGGTCACAGATACGCAGTATTTT. Protein sequence: CASSPGQGVTDTQYF. This chain connects TRBV10-2 to TRBJ2-3, with 10 bases identical to TRBD1. The CDR3 sequence is 15 residues long. CDR1 and CDR2 from the germline V gene are WSHSY and SAAADI. Germline trimming cut 6 bases from V and 2 bases from J; bases unmatched to any gene: 5.

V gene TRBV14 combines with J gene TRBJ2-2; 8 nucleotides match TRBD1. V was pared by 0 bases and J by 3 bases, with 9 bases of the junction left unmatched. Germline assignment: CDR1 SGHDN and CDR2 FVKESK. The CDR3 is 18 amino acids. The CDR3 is CASSQDWGDRGYTGELFF. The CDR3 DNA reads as TGTGCCAGCAGCCAAGATTGGGGTGACAGGGGTTACACCGGGGAGCTGTTTTTT.

CDR3 nucleotides: TGCGCCAGCAGCCCACTCACGGCAGGTAACTATGGCTACACCTTC. This translates into CASSPLTAGNYGYTF. The chain recombines TRBV4-1 with TRBJ1-2, with D unresolved. The CDR3 spans 15 residues. Trimming pared 4 bases from V and 1 base from J, leaving 13 bases between. Per germline, CDR1 MGHRA and CDR2 YSYEKL.

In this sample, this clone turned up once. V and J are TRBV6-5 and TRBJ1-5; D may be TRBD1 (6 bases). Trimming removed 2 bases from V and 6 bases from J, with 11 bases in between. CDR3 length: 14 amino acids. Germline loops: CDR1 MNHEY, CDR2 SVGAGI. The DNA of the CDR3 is TGTGCCAGCAGTTACGGGGGGGGCGGTCAGCCCCAGCATTTT. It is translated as CASSYGGGGQPQHF.

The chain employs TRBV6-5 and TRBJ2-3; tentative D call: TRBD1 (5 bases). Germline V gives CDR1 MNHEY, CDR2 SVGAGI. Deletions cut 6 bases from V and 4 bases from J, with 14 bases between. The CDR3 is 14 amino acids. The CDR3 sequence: CASRGMGPSDTQYF. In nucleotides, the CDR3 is TGTGCCAGCAGAGGGATGGGGCCCTCAGATACGCAGTATTTT.

CDR3 bases: TGTGCCAGCACTTGGACAGGGAACTATGGCTACACCTTC. This gives the protein CASTWTGNYGYTF. The chain recombines TRBV2 with TRBJ1-2; TRBD1 agrees at 8 bases. V dropped 7 bases and J dropped 2; count of bases not matched to a gene: 3. Germline lookup yields CDR1 SNHLY and CDR2 FYNNEI. The CDR3 covers 13 residues. Full variable domain (missing parts from reference TRBV2 and TRBJ1-2): EPEVTQTPSHQVTQMGQEVILRCVPISNHLYFYWYRQILGQKVEFLVSFYNNEISEKSEIFDDQFSVERPDGSNFTLKIRSTKLEDSAMYFCASTWTGNYGYTFGSGTRLTVV.

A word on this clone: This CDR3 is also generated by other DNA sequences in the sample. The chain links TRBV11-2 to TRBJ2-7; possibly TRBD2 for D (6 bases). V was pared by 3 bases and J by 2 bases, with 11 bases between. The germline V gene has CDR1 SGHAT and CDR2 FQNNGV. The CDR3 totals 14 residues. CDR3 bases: TGTGCCAGCAGCTTCGCGGGACGTACCTACGAGCAGTACTTC. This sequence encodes CASSFAGRTYEQYF.

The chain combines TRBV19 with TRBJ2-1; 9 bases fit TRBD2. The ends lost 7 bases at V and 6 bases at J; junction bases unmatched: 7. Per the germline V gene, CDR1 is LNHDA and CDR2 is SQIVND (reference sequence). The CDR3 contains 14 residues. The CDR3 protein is CASKGGGAINEQFF. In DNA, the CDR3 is TGTGCCAGTAAGGGCGGGGGGGCCATCAATGAGCAGTTCTTC.

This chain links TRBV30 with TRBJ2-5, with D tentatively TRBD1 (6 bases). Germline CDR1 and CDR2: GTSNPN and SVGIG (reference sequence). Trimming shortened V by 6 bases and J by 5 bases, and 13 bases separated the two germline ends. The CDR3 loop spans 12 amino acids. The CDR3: CACTRGRETQYF. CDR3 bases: TGTGCCTGCACCAGGGGAAGGGAGACCCAGTACTTC.

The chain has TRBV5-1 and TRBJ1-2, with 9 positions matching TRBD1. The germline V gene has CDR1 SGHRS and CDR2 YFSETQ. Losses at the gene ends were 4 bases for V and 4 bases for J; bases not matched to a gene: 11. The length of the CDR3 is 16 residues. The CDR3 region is CASSNGQGIVGYGYTF. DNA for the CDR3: TGCGCCAGCAGCAACGGACAGGGGATTGTCGGCTATGGCTACACCTTC.

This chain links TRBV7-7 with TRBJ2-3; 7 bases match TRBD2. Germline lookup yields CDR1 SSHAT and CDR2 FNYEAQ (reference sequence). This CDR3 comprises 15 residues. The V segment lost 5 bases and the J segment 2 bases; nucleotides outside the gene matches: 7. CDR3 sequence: CASSRGVHHTDTQYF. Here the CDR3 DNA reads TGTGCCAGCAGCCGGGGGGTACACCACACAGATACGCAGTATTTT.

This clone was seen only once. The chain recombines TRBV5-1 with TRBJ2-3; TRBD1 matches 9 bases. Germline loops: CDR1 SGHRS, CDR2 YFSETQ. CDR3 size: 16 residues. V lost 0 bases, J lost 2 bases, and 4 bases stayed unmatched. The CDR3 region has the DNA TGCGCCAGCAGCTTGGGGGGACAGGGCTTCACAGATACGCAGTATTTT. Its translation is CASSLGGQGFTDTQYF.